Following are 30 T cell receptor beta chains from one sample sequenced in a study of graft-versus-host responses after intestinal transplantation. The protocol was immunoSEQ multiplex PCR, while the TCRdb copy is restricted to in-frame clones and leaves out a portion. The table lists about 85,000 clones, more than 85% of them singletons. No antigen has been assigned to these receptors. Here the sequenced sample was unstimulated CD8+ T cells sorted from spleen or lymph node cells, taken before transplant. Source of these receptors: a human donor who was the organ donor for an intestinal transplant.

J is TRBJ2-3 and V is TRBV6-5; no firm D call. Germline V CDR1 and CDR2: MNHEY, SVGAGI. This CDR3 is built from 14 residues. V was pared by 6 bases and J by 5 bases, with 15 bases between. DNA of the CDR3: TGTGCCAGCAGGTCGACGGTGTTTGGAGATACGCAGTATTTT. Translating it yields CASRSTVFGDTQYF.

This clone was seen a few times. The gene calls are TRBV7-2 and TRBJ2-1; 10 bases map to TRBD2. The CDR3 sequence is 17 residues long. CDR1 is SGHTA and CDR2 is FQGNSA in the germline V gene. After removal of 1 base from V and 6 bases from J, the junction contained 9 bases not matched to a gene. The CDR3 DNA follows: TGTGCCAGCAGCTTAGGGAGCGGGGGGGTCTTCGGCAATGAGCAGTTCTTC. Translated, it gives CASSLGSGGVFGNEQFF.

This chain connects TRBV19 to TRBJ2-3, with 8 bases aligning to TRBD1. This CDR3 region has 17 residues. V lost 5 bases, J lost 3 bases, and 13 bases stayed unmatched. Per germline, CDR1 LNHDA and CDR2 SQIVND (reference sequence). The CDR3 reads CASSPSTGEVKTDTQYF. The CDR3 DNA reads TGTGCCAGTAGTCCCTCGACAGGGGAAGTAAAAACAGATACGCAGTATTTT.

The rearrangement links TRBV29-1 to TRBJ1-1; D ambiguous. Trimming removed 4 bases at V and 3 bases at J, with 12 bases between. CDR1 SQVTM and CDR2 ANQGSEA come from the germline V gene. The CDR3 length is 13 residues. Written as DNA, the CDR3 is TGCAGCGTTGTTCCAGTTCTCCACACTGAAGCTTTCTTT. As protein: CSVVPVLHTEAFF. The full variable domain, completed using reference TRBV29-1 and TRBJ1-1, is SAVISQKPSRDICQRGTSLTIQCQVDSQVTMMFWYRQQPGQSLTLIATANQGSEATYESGFVIDKFPISRPNLTFSTLTVSNMSPEDSSIYLCSVVPVLHTEAFFGQGTRLTVV.

About this clone itself: Additional DNA sequences in this sample encode the identical CDR3. This CDR3 reads CASSEAPPPEQYF. In nucleotides, the CDR3 is TGTGCCAGCAGTGAAGCGCCACCCCCCGAGCAGTACTTC. The chain couples TRBV2 to TRBJ2-7, with D unresolved. Looked up from germline, CDR1 is SNHLY and CDR2 is FYNNEI. CDR3 length: 13 amino acids. V was shortened by 0 bases and J by 6 bases, with 9 bases between the two germline ends.

The rearrangement links TRBV7-9 to TRBJ2-3; 7 bases map to TRBD2. In germline, CDR1 is SEHNR, CDR2 FQNEAQ (reference sequence). The CDR3 covers 13 residues. The trim removed 5 bases at V and 7 bases at J, leaving 6 bases unmatched. CDR3 nucleotides: TGTGCCAGCAGCGGCGGGAGTATGAATACGCAGTATTTT. Protein: CASSGGSMNTQYF.

In its sample, this clone was seen once. This chain joins TRBV4-1 and TRBJ2-1, with TRBD2 matching 10 bases. Germline assignment: CDR1 MGHRA and CDR2 YSYEKL. Germline trimming cut 4 bases from V and 3 bases from J; bases unmatched to any gene: 3. The length of the CDR3 is 15 residues. CDR3 sequence (DNA): TGCGCCAGCAGCCCCAGGACTAGCGGCTACAATGAGCAGTTCTTC. Its protein is CASSPRTSGYNEQFF.

As regards this clone: Other DNA sequences in this specimen translate into the identical CDR3. The chain carries TRBV29-1 and TRBJ1-2; D uncertain. Trimming stripped 2 bases from V and 5 bases from J, with 6 bases between. Looked up from germline, CDR1 is SQVTM and CDR2 is ANQGSEA. The CDR3 has 11 amino acids. As DNA, the CDR3 is TGCAGCGTTGAAACGGGTTATGGCTACACCTTC. As protein: CSVETGYGYTF.

The V gene is TRBV5-1, the J gene TRBJ1-1; no definite D call. V shed 1 base and J shed 5 bases, with 12 bases lying between them. The CDR3 is 14 residues long. Looked up from germline, CDR1 is SGHRS and CDR2 is YFSETQ. This CDR3 reads CASSLLGVGTEAFF. The CDR3 DNA sequence: TGCGCCAGCAGCTTGCTGGGTGTTGGGACTGAAGCTTTCTTT.

A few counts support this clone. Other nucleotide sequences from this sample produce the same CDR3. The chain joins TRBV28 to TRBJ2-1; D ambiguous. V lost 5 bases, J lost 6 bases, and 8 bases lay in between. The CDR3 loop spans 12 amino acids. Germline CDR1 and CDR2: MDHEN and SYDVKM. CDR3 bases: TGTGCCAGCAGTCCCGCCGTCAATGAGCAGTTCTTC. Translation: CASSPAVNEQFF. The variable domain in full, with the rest retrieved from reference TRBV28 and TRBJ2-1, is DVKVTQSSRYLVKRTGEKVFLECVQDMDHENMFWYRQDPGLGLRLIYFSYDVKMKEKGDIPEGYSVSREKKERFSLILESASTNQTSMYLCASSPAVNEQFFGPGTRLTVL.

The chain joins TRBV18 to TRBJ2-3; D unresolved. Trimming cost V 3 bases and J 0 bases, with 19 bases left between them. Germline lookup yields CDR1 KGHSH and CDR2 LQKENI. The CDR3 runs to 18 residues. CDR3 sequence reads: CASSPSPLGRTSTDTQYF. CDR3 bases: TGTGCCAGCTCACCCTCTCCGTTAGGCAGGACCAGCACAGATACGCAGTATTTT.

This clone was seen only a few times. This sequence joins TRBV5-1 and TRBJ2-1, with D perhaps matching TRBD2 (6 bases). The germline gives CDR1 SGHRS, CDR2 YFSETQ. V dropped 8 bases and J dropped 6 bases, with 21 bases sitting between them. The CDR3 contains 15 residues. The CDR3 here is CASTATGTLVNEQFF. The CDR3 DNA sequence: TGCGCCAGTACTGCTACCGGGACTCTGGTCAATGAGCAGTTCTTC.

The V and J genes are TRBV15 and TRBJ2-6; D unclear. V dropped 6 bases and J dropped 0 bases, with 12 bases sitting between them. CDR3 length: 16 residues. Germline loops: CDR1 LNHNV, CDR2 YYDKDF (reference sequence). The CDR3 loop is CATSLGSSSGANVLTF. CDR3 coding DNA: TGTGCCACCAGTCTTGGGTCCAGCTCTGGGGCCAACGTCCTGACTTTC.

The chain links TRBV5-6 to TRBJ1-2; D is unclear. Germline CDR1 SGHDT, CDR2 YYEEEE. CDR3 length: 14 amino acids. With 1 base removed from V and 3 bases from J, the gap between germline ends came to 10 bases. The CDR3 protein is CASSLPSGDYGYTF. The DNA for the CDR3 is TGTGCCAGCAGCTTGCCCAGTGGTGACTATGGCTACACCTTC. Drawing the rest from reference TRBV5-6 and TRBJ1-2, the complete variable domain is DAGVTQSPTHLIKTRGQQVTLRCSPKSGHDTVSWYQQALGQGPQFIFQYYEEEERQRGNFPDRFSGHQFPNYSSELNVNALLLGDSALYLCASSLPSGDYGYTFGSGTRLTVV.

The rearrangement links TRBV19 to TRBJ2-1; D is perhaps TRBD1 or TRBD2 (6 bases each). Germline V gene data show CDR1 as LNHDA and CDR2 as SQIVND (reference sequence). This CDR3 comprises 15 residues. Between the trimmed V and J ends, which lost 5 bases and 7 bases, there was a span of 18 bases. The CDR3 protein is CASSLATGARNEQFF. The CDR3 DNA follows: TGTGCCAGTAGTCTAGCTACGGGGGCTAGGAATGAGCAGTTCTTC.

This chain connects TRBV5-1 to TRBJ2-7; D perhaps matches TRBD1 (6 bases). CDR1 is SGHRS and CDR2 is YFSETQ in the germline V gene. V lost 0 bases and J lost 5, with 12 bases in between. This CDR3 comprises 14 residues. In nucleotides, the CDR3 is TGCGCCAGCAGCTTGGTGGCAGGGGTCCACGAGCAGTACTTC. It codes for CASSLVAGVHEQYF.

The CDR3 bases are TGTGCCAGCAGCCCCTACTTTTCAGCGGGAGGAGTAACTAGCACAGATACGCAGTATTTT. Amino acid sequence: CASSPYFSAGGVTSTDTQYF. The chain employs TRBV11-3 and TRBJ2-3, with 9 nucleotides matching TRBD2. From germline, CDR1 is SGHNT and CDR2 YENEEA. The CDR3 is 20 amino acids. V was clipped by 5 bases and J by 0 bases; unmatched bases: 18. The full variable domain, in which reference TRBV11-3 and TRBJ2-3 provide the parts outside the CDR3, is EAGVVQSPRYKIIEKKQPVAFWCNPISGHNTLYWYLQNLGQGPELLIRYENEEAVDDSQLPKDRFSAERLKGVDSTLKIQPAELGDSAVYLCASSPYFSAGGVTSTDTQYFGPGTRLTVL.

V usage is TRBV7-2 and J usage is TRBJ2-7; 11 nucleotides agree with TRBD2. This CDR3 contains 14 residues. The germline V gene has CDR1 SGHTA and CDR2 FQGNSA. After removal of 2 bases from V and 6 bases from J, the junction contained 3 bases not matched to a gene. The CDR3 DNA reads TGTGCCAGCAGCTTACTAGCGGGGGGTTCCGAGCAGTACTTC. It translates to CASSLLAGGSEQYF.

In DNA form, the CDR3 reads TGTGCCAGTAGTCGAGGGTGGGATGGCTACACCTTC. Residues: CASSRGWDGYTF. The chain couples TRBV19 to TRBJ1-2; no clear D gene. Trimming left V 5 bases short and J 6 bases short, with 10 bases between. The CDR3 length is 12 residues. CDR1 is LNHDA, CDR2 SQIVND, per germline (reference sequence).

This chain uses TRBV19 with TRBJ1-1, with D hard to call. The CDR3 sequence is 13 residues long. Germline V gives CDR1 LNHDA, CDR2 SQIVND (reference sequence). V lost 7 bases and J lost 3, with 12 bases in between. The CDR3 spells CASTIGTDTEAFF. The CDR3 DNA reads TGTGCCAGTACCATCGGCACCGACACTGAAGCTTTCTTT.

The table lists this clone with a count of one. The chain links TRBV27 to TRBJ2-7; 7 bases map to TRBD1. V shed 3 bases, J shed 2 bases, and the junction held 10 bases outside the gene matches. Per germline, CDR1 MNHEY and CDR2 SMNVEV (reference sequence). The CDR3 totals 16 residues. The CDR3 spells CASSFSWTGFPYEQYF. In nucleotides, the CDR3 is TGTGCCAGCAGTTTTTCATGGACAGGCTTCCCCTACGAGCAGTACTTC.

The gene calls are TRBV9 and TRBJ2-3; 9 positions match TRBD1. CDR3 length: 17 amino acids. J gave up 2 bases and V 0 bases, and 7 bases lay outside the gene matches. Per the germline V gene, CDR1 is SGDLS and CDR2 is YYNGEE. In nucleotides, the CDR3 is TGTGCCAGCAGCGTAGCCGTGAGGACAGGGGCCACAGATACGCAGTATTTT. The encoded protein is CASSVAVRTGATDTQYF.

This chain joins TRBV30 and TRBJ2-1; D gene uncertain. Trimming pared 0 bases from V and 9 bases from J, leaving 9 bases between. This CDR3 has 12 residues. Germline V CDR1 and CDR2: GTSNPN, SVGIG (reference sequence). In nucleotides, the CDR3 is TGTGCCTGGAGTGTACATAATACTGAGCAGTTCTTC. This sequence encodes CAWSVHNTEQFF.

J is TRBJ2-1 and V is TRBV6-6; 9 bases are shared with TRBD1. Per germline, CDR1 MNHNY and CDR2 SVGAGI (reference sequence). The CDR3 has 15 residues. J gave up 5 bases and V 2 bases, and 4 bases lay outside the gene matches. The DNA for the CDR3 is TGTGCCAGCAGTTACGGACAGGGGATCCACAATGAGCAGTTCTTC. Its protein product is CASSYGQGIHNEQFF.

This chain connects TRBV7-2 to TRBJ2-7; 8 nucleotides align to TRBD1. The CDR3 contains 18 residues. Germline CDR1 reads SGHTA; CDR2 reads FQGNSA. The V gene end was trimmed by 0 bases and the J gene end by 1 base; junction bases not matched to a gene: 11. The CDR3 DNA follows: TGTGCCAGCAGCTTAGCACTGCTAGTAACAGGGGGGTCCTACGAGCAGTACTTC. This codes for CASSLALLVTGGSYEQYF.

The chain employs TRBV6-1 and TRBJ2-3; 13 bases agree with TRBD2. Germline V lookup: CDR1 MNHNS, CDR2 SASEGT. This CDR3 has 14 amino acids. V was pared by 11 bases and J by 5 bases, with 7 bases of the junction left unmatched. CDR3 nucleotides: TGTGCCGGAACTAGCGGGGGGGCGTTAGATACGCAGTATTTT. It is translated as CAGTSGGALDTQYF.

The chain carries TRBV9 and TRBJ1-5, with TRBD1 matching over 10 bases. CDR1 is SGDLS and CDR2 is YYNGEE in the germline V gene. V shed 4 bases and J 5 bases; nucleotides not matched to a gene: 9. CDR3 length: 16 residues. The chain's CDR3 is CASSSHRQGAYQPQHF. CDR3 DNA: TGTGCCAGCAGCTCCCATCGACAGGGGGCATATCAGCCCCAGCATTTT.

This chain uses TRBV9 with TRBJ1-4; possible D gene TRBD1, 6 bases. V lost 3 bases and J lost 2, with 17 bases in between. The germline V gene has CDR1 SGDLS and CDR2 YYNGEE. The CDR3 extends over 17 amino acids. CDR3 in amino acids: CASSAETGRGTNEKLFF. The CDR3 region has the DNA TGTGCCAGCAGCGCCGAAACAGGGCGTGGGACTAATGAAAAACTGTTTTTT.

This sequence joins TRBV6-5 and TRBJ1-1; the D gene is possibly TRBD1 (5 bases). Germline-derived CDR1 and CDR2 are MNHEY and SVGAGI. Trimming shortened V by 4 bases and J by 2 bases, and 8 bases separated the two germline ends. The length of the CDR3 is 13 residues. The DNA for the CDR3 is TGTGCCAGCAGTTCGACAGTCAACACTGAAGCTTTCTTT. The encoded protein is CASSSTVNTEAFF.

Comment on this clone: This sample also contains other DNA sequences that code for the same CDR3. The chain is built from TRBV5-4 and TRBJ2-1; D is possibly TRBD2 (6 bases). Germline assignment: CDR1 SGHNT and CDR2 YYREEE (reference sequence). V lost 4 bases and J lost 5, with 22 bases in between. The CDR3 totals 17 residues. CDR3 in amino acids: CASSPTIKLAWHNEQFF. Here the CDR3 DNA reads TGTGCCAGCAGCCCAACTATAAAACTAGCATGGCACAATGAGCAGTTCTTC.